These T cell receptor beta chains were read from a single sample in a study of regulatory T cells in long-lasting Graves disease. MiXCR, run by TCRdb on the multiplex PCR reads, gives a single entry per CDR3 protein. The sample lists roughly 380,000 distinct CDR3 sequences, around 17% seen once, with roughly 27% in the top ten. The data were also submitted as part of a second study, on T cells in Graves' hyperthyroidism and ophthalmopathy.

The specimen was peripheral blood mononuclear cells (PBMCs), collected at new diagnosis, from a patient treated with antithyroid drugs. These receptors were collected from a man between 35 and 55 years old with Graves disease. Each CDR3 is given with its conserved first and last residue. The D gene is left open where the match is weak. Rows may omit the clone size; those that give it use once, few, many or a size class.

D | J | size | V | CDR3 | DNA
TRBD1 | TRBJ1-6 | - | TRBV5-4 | CASSRLGQGDYSPLHF | TGTGCCAGCAGCCGCCTAGGGCAGGGGGACTATTCACCCCTCCACTTT
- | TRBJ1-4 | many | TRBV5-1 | CASSPEVGTEKLFF | TGCGCCAGCAGCCCGGAAGTGGGGACTGAAAAACTGTTTTTT
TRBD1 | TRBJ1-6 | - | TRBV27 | CASSSDRGDYNSPLHF | TGTGCCAGCAGTTCGGACAGGGGGGATTATAATTCACCCCTCCACTTT
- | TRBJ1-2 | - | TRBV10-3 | CAISLGRIGSNYGYTF | TGTGCCATCAGTTTGGGACGGATAGGGTCGAACTATGGCTACACCTTC
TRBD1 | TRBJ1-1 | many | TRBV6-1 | CASSTTTGVRTEAFF | TGTGCCAGCAGTACTACGACAGGGGTTCGTACTGAAGCTTTCTTT
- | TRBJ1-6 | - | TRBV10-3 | CATRDRSHNSPLHF | TGTGCCACGAGAGACAGGTCCCATAATTCACCCCTCCACTTT
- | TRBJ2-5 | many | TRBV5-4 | CASSGGGGRETQYF | TGTGCCAGCAGCGGCGGAGGGGGCCGGGAGACCCAGTACTTC
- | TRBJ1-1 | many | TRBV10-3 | CAISDSGDTEAFF | TGTGCCATCAGTGATTCAGGGGACACTGAAGCTTTCTTT
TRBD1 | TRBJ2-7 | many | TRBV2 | CAIQGAGSYEQYF | TGTGCCATCCAGGGGGCAGGGAGCTACGAGCAGTACTTC
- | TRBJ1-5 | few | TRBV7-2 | CASSLHLNQPQHF | TGTGCCAGCAGCTTACATCTTAATCAGCCCCAGCATTTT
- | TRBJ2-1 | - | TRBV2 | CASSFDFGDGANEQFF | TGTGCCAGCAGTTTTGACTTTGGGGACGGGGCCAATGAGCAGTTCTTC
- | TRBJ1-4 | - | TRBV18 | CASSPPGHSDEKLFF | TGTGCCAGCTCACCTCCGGGACACTCCGATGAAAAACTGTTTTTT
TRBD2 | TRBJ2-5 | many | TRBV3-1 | CASSPLGTSGQTQYF | TGTGCCAGCAGCCCCCTCGGGACTAGCGGGCAGACCCAGTACTTC
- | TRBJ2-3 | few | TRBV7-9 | CASATLSDTQYF | TGTGCCAGCGCCACCCTCTCAGATACGCAGTATTTT
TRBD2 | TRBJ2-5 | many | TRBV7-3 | CASSKTSGDETQYF | TGTGCCAGCAGCAAGACTAGCGGGGATGAGACCCAGTACTTC
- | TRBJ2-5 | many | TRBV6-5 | CASSYWSDGPQETQYF | TGTGCCAGCAGTTACTGGTCCGACGGACCCCAAGAGACCCAGTACTTC
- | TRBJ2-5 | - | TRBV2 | CASSEQMTQETQYF | TGTGCCAGCAGTGAACAGATGACTCAAGAGACCCAGTACTTC
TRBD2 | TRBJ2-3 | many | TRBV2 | CASSWEGDTQYF | TGTGCCAGCAGCTGGGAGGGGGATACGCAGTATTTT
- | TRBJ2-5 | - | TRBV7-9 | CASSLRVETQYF | TGTGCCAGCAGCTTACGGGTAGAGACCCAGTACTTC
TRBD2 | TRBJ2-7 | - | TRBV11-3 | CASSAAGNPYEQYF | TGTGCCAGCAGCGCAGCGGGGAACCCCTACGAGCAGTACTTC
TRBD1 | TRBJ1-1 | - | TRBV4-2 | CASLGRRDRGGTEAFF | TGTGCCAGCTTAGGGCGTCGAGACAGGGGAGGGACTGAAGCTTTCTTT
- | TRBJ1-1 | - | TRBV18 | CASSQAGGVGAEAFF | TGTGCCAGCTCACAGGCAGGAGGGGTTGGGGCTGAAGCTTTCTTT
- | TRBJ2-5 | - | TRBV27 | CASSVSAGGWQTQYF | TGTGCCAGCAGTGTCTCAGCCGGGGGTTGGCAGACCCAGTACTTC
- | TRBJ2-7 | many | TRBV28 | CASSLVGAHYEQYF | TGTGCCAGCAGTTTAGTTGGGGCTCACTACGAGCAGTACTTC
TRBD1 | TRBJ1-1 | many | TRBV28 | CASSLLLRTGNTEAFF | TGTGCCAGCAGTTTACTCCTCCGGACAGGGAACACTGAAGCTTTCTTT
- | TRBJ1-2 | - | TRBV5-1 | CASSFLGDQNYGYTF | TGCGCCAGCAGCTTTTTAGGGGATCAAAACTATGGCTACACCTTC
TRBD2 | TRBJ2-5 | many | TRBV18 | CASSPELAIGETQYF | TGTGCCAGCTCACCGGAACTAGCGATAGGAGAGACCCAGTACTTC
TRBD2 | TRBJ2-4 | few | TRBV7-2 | CASSRGGAGKNIQYF | TGTGCCAGCAGCCGCGGGGGGGCCGGAAAAAACATTCAGTACTTC
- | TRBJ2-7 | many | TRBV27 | CASSRVGAMNYEQYF | TGTGCCAGCAGTAGGGTGGGGGCTATGAACTACGAGCAGTACTTC
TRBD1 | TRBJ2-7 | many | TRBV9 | CASSEGQGPYYEQYF | TGTGCCAGCAGCGAGGGACAGGGTCCCTACTACGAGCAGTACTTC
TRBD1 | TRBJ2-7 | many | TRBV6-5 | CASSWGQARIEQYF | TGTGCCAGCAGTTGGGGACAGGCCCGGATCGAGCAGTACTTC